The entry below describes one T cell receptor (beta chain). It lacks a known antigen. The germline gene is not matched at one end of the junction; a read error may be the cause. Inclusive of the bounding cysteine and phenylalanine, the CDR3 is 14 residues long. Of all the DNA, just the CDR3 is kept, 42 bases in frame from base 1. Looking up the germline V gene yields CDR1 MGHRA and CDR2 YSYEKL. This record comes from a study of shared clonotypes between healthy human individuals (dated by TCRdb to 2018 to 2020). General notes on the study: The cohort comprised a couple of women and three men aged 18 to 49 years. To estimate repertoire size and how much clonotypes are shared between individuals, the study performed deep sequencing of blood TCR repertoires from a handful of healthy adults. To increase sequencing depth and limit assay-specific biases, different laboratories used diverse techniques to prepare libraries and sequence TCR repertoires. Leukapheresis yielded between about 0.94 and 8.9 billion PBMCs per donor. The research as a whole found: Because the study included a small number of donors, the genetic and exposure-history diversity represented was limited. Only blood was sampled, and tissue TCR repertoires likely differ from those in blood. Pairwise subsampling indicated that sequencing depth was expected to affect the degree of clonotype sharing among donors.

Healthy HIV-negative adults with no recently reported acute infections or vaccinations were included as donors. Every donor was a Caucasian adult residing in Nashville, Tennessee, USA. For unsorted samples, tens of millions of PBMCs were counted and genomic DNA was extracted with the QIAamp DNA Blood Mini kit. After blood collection by leukapheresis, PBMCs were isolated using Ficoll-Histopaque density gradient centrifugation and then cryopreserved in the vapor phase of liquid nitrogen. Using the deep immunoSEQ assay, multiplex PCR amplified TCR CDR3 regions from genomic DNA. Extracted genomic DNA from each cell subset was spread evenly across all wells of several immunoSEQ 96-well plates, with each plate serving as a replicate. For unsorted PBMC, roughly 300 ng of genomic DNA, equivalent to around 30,000 T cell genomes, went into each replicate PCR. Genomic DNA from unsorted PBMC was sequenced over ten immunoSEQ deep assay plates. Purified libraries were quantified with a Qubit 3.0 fluorometer, sized on a Bioanalyzer 2100, and re-quantified with the KAPA Library Quantification kit. Every immunoSEQ 96-well plate was sequenced on a dedicated single-read 150-cycle Illumina NextSeq 550 flow cell. The study's processing was this. Because the immunoSEQ output held only junctional sequences and lacked quality scores, the filtering could not match the filtering applied to full-length reads. To assign V/J genes and CDR3, sequences were annotated against IMGT germline references using PyIR, a Python wrapper for IgBLAST v1.9. Any read was removed if the V/J assignment was weak (E-value above 1e-6), the CDR3 was missing, or the read contained stop codons, out-of-frame junctions, or ambiguous translated residues. V3J clonotypes were defined as sequences sharing an identical inferred V gene, J gene, and CDR3 amino acid sequence. Percentage overlap between repertoires was calculated by dividing the number of shared unique clonotypes by the size of the smaller repertoire. Repertoire richness was assessed with RTK rarefaction, the Chao1 estimator, and Recon v2.1 estimates of unobserved clonotypes. Held by TCRdb, this immuneACCESS table contains in-frame sequences only and omits some clones. Under half of the omission traces to an unresolved V gene where checked; the cause of the rest is unknown. V, J and clone size derive from that table, while D and trimming were established from the DNA sequence. The table for this sample lists about half a million clones; approximately 84% of them were counted only once. Of the sample, roughly 13% falls within the top ten clones.

The material sequenced was PBMCs. The clonotype comes from a woman between 40 and 50 years old in good health. Some clones in this sample may be carry-over from other donors' samples. The sequence is built from TRBV4-1 and TRBJ2-4; the D gene is possibly TRBD2, with 5 bases matching. The nucleotides are TGCGCTAGCAGCCAAGCGGTAGCCAAAAACATTCAGTACTTC. The resulting protein is CASSQAVAKNIQYF.